The clone carrying this T cell receptor (beta chain) came up many times. Antigen unknown. The data belong to a study of T-cell reconstitution after alpha-beta-depleted transplantation in children. Study findings and constraints: Reportedly, only several hundred clones from non-depleted graft cells drove alpha-beta T-cell counts at about two months. Surviving recipient T cells and thymic progenitors underlay high day-60 TCRbeta diversity in some patients.

This sample's TCRbeta library carried unique molecular identifier barcodes. TCRdb re-analysed the PCR reads in MiXCR, keeping a single row per CDR3 protein. The repertoire consists of roughly 300,000 distinct CDR3 sequences, with roughly 12% occurring once and the leading ten covering around 22%. The origin of this receptor is a male patient between 2 and 10 years old who had a stem cell transplant for chronic granulomatous disease, so the T cells may come from the graft donor. The starting material was peripheral blood, obtained 180 days after TCRalphabeta/CD19-depleted stem cell transplant.

Written as DNA, the CDR3 is TGTGCCTGGAGTGTACAGGTAGACAATGAGCAGTTCTTC. This gives the protein CAWSVQVDNEQFF. J is TRBJ2-1 and V is TRBV30; possible D gene TRBD1, 5 bases. Germline CDR1 GTSNPN, CDR2 SVGIG (reference sequence). Trimming took off 0 bases at V and 5 bases at J, with 8 bases between the two ends. The length of the CDR3 is 13 residues.